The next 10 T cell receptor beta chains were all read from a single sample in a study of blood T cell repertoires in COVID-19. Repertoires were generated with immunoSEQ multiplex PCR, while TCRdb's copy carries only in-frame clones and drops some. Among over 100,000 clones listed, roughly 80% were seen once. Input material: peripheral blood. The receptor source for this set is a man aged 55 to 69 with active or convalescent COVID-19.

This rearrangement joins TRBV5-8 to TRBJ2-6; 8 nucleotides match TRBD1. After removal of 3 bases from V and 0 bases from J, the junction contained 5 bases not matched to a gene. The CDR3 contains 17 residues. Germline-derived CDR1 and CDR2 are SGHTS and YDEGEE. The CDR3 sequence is CASSWGQASSGANVLTF. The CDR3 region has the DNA TGTGCCAGCAGCTGGGGACAGGCCTCCTCTGGGGCCAACGTCCTGACTTTC.

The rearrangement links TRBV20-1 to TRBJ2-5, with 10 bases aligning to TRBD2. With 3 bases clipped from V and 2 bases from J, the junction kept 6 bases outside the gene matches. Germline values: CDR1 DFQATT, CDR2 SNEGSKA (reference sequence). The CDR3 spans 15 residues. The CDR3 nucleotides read TGCAGTGCTAGTCTGGGACTAGCGAAACAAGAGACCCAGTACTTC. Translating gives CSASLGLAKQETQYF.

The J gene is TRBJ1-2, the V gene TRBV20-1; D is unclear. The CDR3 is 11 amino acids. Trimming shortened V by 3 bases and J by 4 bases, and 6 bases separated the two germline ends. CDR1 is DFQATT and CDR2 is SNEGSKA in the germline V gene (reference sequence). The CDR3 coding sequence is TGCAGTGCTAGTGACGGCTATGGCTACACCTTC. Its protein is CSASDGYGYTF.

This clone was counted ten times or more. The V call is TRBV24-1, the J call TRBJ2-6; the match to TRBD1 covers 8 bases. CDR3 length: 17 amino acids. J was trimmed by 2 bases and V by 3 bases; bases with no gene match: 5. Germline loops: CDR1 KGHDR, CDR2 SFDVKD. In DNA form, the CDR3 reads TGTGCCACCAGTGATGGACAGGGTACCCCTGGGGCCAACGTCCTGACTTTC. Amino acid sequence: CATSDGQGTPGANVLTF.

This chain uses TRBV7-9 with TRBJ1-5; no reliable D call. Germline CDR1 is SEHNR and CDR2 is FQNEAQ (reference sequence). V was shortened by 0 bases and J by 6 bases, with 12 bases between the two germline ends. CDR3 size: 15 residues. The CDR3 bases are TGTGCCAGCAGCTTAGCGGGCAGTTCAGGTCAGCCCCAGCATTTT. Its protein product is CASSLAGSSGQPQHF.

This CDR3 reads CASIESGFSNQPQHF. The CDR3 DNA reads as TGTGCCAGCATCGAGTCAGGGTTTAGCAATCAGCCCCAGCATTTT. The chain employs TRBV7-8 and TRBJ1-5; possibly TRBD1 for D (5 bases). CDR1 and CDR2 (germline): SGHVS, FQNEAQ. Trimming removed 7 bases from V and 0 bases from J, with 13 bases in between. The CDR3 sequence is 15 residues long.

CDR3 loop: CASSSSGISSYNEQFF. DNA of the CDR3: TGTGCCAGCAGTTCTAGCGGGATCAGCTCCTACAATGAGCAGTTCTTC. The chain carries TRBV27 and TRBJ2-1; TRBD2 matches 9 bases. This CDR3 is 16 amino acids long. In germline, CDR1 is MNHEY, CDR2 SMNVEV (reference sequence). V shed 4 bases and J 0 bases; nucleotides not matched to a gene: 4.

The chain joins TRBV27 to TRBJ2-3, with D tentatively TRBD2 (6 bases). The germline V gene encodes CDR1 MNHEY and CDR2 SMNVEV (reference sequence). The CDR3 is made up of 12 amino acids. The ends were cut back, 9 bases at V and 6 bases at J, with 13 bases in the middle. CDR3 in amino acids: CASDIAEDTQYF. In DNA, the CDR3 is TGTGCCAGTGACATAGCGGAGGATACGCAGTATTTT.

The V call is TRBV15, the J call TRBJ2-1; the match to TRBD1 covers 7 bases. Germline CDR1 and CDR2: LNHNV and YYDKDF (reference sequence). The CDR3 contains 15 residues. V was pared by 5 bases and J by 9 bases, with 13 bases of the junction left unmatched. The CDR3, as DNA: TGTGCCACCAGCGGGAATACAGGGGCTGGGGTTGAGCAGTTCTTC. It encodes CATSGNTGAGVEQFF.

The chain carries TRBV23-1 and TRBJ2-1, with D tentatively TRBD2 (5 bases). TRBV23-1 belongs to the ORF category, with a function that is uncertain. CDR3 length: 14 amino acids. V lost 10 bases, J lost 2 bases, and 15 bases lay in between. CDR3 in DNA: TGCGCCAATCGGGGTAGCTGGACCTACAATGAGCAGTTCTTC. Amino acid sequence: CANRGSWTYNEQFF.